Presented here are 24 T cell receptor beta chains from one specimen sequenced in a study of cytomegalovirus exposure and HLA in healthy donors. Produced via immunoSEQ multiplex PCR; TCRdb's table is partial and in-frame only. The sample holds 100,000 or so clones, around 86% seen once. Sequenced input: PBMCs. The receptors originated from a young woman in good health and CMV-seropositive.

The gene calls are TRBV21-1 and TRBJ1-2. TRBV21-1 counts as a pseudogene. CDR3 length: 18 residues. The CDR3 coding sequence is TGTGCCAGCAGCAATCACAAGGCCGGCGGCAGAGTAAACTATGGCTACACCTTC. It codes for CASSNHKAGGRVNYGYTF.

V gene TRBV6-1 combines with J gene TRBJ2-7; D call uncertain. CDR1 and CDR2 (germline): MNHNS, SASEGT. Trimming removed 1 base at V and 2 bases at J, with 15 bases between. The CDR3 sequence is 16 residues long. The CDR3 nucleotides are TGTGCCAGCAGTGAAGTCCCCCCAAAATTTGCCTACGAGCAGTACTTC. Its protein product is CASSEVPPKFAYEQYF.

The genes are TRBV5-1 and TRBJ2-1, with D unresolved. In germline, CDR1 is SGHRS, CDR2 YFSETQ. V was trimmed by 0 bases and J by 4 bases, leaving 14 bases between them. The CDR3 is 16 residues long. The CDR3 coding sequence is TGCGCCAGCAGCTTGGGTCGGCTAGGAAGGTACAATGAGCAGTTCTTC. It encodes CASSLGRLGRYNEQFF. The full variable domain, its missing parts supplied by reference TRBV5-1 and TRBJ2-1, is KAGVTQTPRYLIKTRGQQVTLSCSPISGHRSVSWYQQTPGQGLQFLFEYFSETQRNKGNFPGRFSGRQFSNSRSEMNVSTLELGDSALYLCASSLGRLGRYNEQFFGPGTRLTVL.

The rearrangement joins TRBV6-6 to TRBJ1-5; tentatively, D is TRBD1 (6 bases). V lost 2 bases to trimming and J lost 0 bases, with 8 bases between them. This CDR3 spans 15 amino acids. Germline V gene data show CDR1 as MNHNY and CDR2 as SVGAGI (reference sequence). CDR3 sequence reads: CASSYGGHSNQPQHF. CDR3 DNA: TGTGCCAGCAGTTACGGGGGACATAGCAATCAGCCCCAGCATTTT.

CDR3 sequence (DNA): TGTGCCAGCATTCCTCCGGGAGACTATGGCTACACCTTC. This codes for CASIPPGDYGYTF. The chain carries TRBV7-9 and TRBJ1-2; D call uncertain. The length of the CDR3 is 13 residues. Trimming removed 7 bases from V and 3 bases from J, with 12 bases in between. Germline CDR1 and CDR2: SEHNR and FQNEAQ (reference sequence).

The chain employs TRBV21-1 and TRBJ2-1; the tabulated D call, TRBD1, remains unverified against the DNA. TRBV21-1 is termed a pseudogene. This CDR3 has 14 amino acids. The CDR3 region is CASSKSGQGNEQFF. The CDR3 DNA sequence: TGTGCCAGCAGCAAATCGGGACAGGGCAATGAGCAGTTCTTC.

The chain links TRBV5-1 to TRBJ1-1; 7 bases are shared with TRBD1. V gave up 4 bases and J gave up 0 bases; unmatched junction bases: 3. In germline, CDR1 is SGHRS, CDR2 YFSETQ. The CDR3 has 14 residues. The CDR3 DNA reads TGCGCCAGCAGCGGGGACAGCATGAACACTGAAGCTTTCTTT. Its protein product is CASSGDSMNTEAFF.

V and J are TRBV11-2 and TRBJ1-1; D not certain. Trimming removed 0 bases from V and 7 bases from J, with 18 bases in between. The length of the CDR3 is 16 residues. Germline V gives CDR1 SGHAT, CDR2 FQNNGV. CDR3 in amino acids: CASSLEHPAVRGEAFF. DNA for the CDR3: TGTGCCAGCAGCTTAGAACATCCGGCTGTTCGGGGTGAAGCTTTCTTT.

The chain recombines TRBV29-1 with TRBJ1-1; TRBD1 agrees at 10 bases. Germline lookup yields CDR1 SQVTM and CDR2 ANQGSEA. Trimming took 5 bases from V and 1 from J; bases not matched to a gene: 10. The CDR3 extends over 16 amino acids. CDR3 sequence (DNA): TGCAGCGTTAATACACCGGGACAGGGGCGGAACACTGAAGCTTTCTTT. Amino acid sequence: CSVNTPGQGRNTEAFF.

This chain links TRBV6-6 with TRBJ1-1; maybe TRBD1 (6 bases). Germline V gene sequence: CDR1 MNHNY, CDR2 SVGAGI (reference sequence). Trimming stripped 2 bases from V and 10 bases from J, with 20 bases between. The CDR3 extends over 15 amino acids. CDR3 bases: TGTGCCAGCAGTTACGGCGGCAGGGGCCTTCTCGGAGCTTTCTTT. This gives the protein CASSYGGRGLLGAFF.

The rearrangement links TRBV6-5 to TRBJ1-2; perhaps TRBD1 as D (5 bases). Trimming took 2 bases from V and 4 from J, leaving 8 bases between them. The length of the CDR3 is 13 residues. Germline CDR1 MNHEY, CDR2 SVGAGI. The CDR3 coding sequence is TGTGCCAGCAGTTACGGCAGGGCCTATGGCTACACCTTC. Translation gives CASSYGRAYGYTF.

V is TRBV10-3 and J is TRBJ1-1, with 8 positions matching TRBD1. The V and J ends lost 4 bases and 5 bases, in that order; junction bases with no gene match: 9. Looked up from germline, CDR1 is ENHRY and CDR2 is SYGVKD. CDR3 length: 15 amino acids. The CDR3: CAISVSGGSGTEAFF. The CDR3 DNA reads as TGTGCCATCAGTGTTTCAGGGGGCTCGGGAACTGAAGCTTTCTTT.

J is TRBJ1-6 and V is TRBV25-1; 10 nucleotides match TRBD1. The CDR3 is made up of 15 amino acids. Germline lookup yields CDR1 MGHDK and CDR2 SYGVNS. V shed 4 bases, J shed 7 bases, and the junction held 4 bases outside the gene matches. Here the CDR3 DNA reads TGTGCCAGCAGTGCCACGGGACAGGGGAATTCACCCCTCCACTTT. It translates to CASSATGQGNSPLHF.

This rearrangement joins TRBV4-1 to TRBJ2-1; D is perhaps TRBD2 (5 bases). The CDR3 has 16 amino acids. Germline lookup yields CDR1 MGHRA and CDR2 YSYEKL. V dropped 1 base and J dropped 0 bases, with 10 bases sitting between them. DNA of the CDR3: TGCGCCAGCAGCCAAGTAGCGTTGAGCTCCTACAATGAGCAGTTCTTC. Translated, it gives CASSQVALSSYNEQFF.

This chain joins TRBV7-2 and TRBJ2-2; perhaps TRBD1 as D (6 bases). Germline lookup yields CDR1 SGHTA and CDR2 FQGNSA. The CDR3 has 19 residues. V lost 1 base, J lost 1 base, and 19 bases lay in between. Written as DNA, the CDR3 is TGTGCCAGCAGCTTAGACCTAATACACAGGGTCCAGAACACCGGGGAGCTGTTTTTT. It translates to CASSLDLIHRVQNTGELFF.

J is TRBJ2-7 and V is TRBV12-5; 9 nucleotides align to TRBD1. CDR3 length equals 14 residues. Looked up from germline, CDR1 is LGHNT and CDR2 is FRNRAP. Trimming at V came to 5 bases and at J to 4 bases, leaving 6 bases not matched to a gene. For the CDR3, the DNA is TGTGCTAGTGGTCCGGGACAGGGAAGGTACGAGCAGTACTTC. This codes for CASGPGQGRYEQYF.

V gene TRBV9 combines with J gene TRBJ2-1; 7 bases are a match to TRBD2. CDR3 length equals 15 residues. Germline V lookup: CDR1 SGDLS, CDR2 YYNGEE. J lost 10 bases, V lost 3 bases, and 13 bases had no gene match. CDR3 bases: TGTGCCAGCAGCGGGGTTAGTGGGAGGGCCGGGGAGCAGTTCTTC. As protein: CASSGVSGRAGEQFF.

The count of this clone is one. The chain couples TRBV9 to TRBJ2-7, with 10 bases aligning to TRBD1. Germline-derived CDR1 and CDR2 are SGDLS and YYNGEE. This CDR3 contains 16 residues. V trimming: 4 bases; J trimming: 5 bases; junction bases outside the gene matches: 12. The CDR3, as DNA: TGTGCCAGCAGCTTAGACAGACAGGGGGCATGGAACGAGCAGTACTTC. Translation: CASSLDRQGAWNEQYF.

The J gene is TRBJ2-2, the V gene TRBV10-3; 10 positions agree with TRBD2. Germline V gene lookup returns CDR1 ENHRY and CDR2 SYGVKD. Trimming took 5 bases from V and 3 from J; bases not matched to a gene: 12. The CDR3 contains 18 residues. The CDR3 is CAISQGPSGSKDTGELFF. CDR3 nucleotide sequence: TGTGCCATCAGTCAGGGCCCTAGCGGGAGTAAGGACACCGGGGAGCTGTTTTTT.

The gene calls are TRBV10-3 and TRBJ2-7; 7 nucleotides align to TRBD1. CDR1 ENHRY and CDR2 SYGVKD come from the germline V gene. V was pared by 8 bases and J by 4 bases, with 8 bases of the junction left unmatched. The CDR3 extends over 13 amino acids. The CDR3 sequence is CAIDRERVYEQYF. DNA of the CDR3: TGTGCCATCGACAGGGAACGCGTTTACGAGCAGTACTTC.

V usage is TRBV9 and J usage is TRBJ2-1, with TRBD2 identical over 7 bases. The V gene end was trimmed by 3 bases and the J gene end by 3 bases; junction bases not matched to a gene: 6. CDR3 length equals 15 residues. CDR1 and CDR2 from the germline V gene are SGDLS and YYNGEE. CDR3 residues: CASSALAENYNEQFF. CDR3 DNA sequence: TGTGCCAGCAGCGCCCTAGCGGAGAACTACAATGAGCAGTTCTTC.

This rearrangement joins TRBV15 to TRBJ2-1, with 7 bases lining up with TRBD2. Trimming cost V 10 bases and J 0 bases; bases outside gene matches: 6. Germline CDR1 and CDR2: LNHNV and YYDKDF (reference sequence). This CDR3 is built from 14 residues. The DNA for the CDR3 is TGTGCCATCAACCGGGACTACTCCTACAATGAGCAGTTCTTC. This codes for CAINRDYSYNEQFF.

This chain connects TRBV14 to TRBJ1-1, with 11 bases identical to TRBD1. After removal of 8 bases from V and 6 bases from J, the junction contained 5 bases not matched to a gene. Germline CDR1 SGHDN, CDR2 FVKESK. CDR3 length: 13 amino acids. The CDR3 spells CASDPGQGAEAFF. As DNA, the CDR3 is TGTGCCAGCGACCCGGGACAGGGGGCTGAAGCTTTCTTT.

As DNA, the CDR3 is TGTGCCAGCAGTTCTCCAGGGGCCTCGAACACTGAAGCTTTCTTT. This encodes CASSSPGASNTEAFF. This sequence joins TRBV28 and TRBJ1-1; D possibly corresponds to TRBD1 (6 bases). Per germline, CDR1 MDHEN and CDR2 SYDVKM. Trimming pared 4 bases from V and 1 base from J, leaving 13 bases between. This CDR3 has 15 residues.